The text below deals with one T cell receptor beta chain. Its antigen is as yet unknown. The germline V gene has CDR1 SGHTS and CDR2 YDEGEE. The CDR3 is made up of 15 amino acids. V trimming: 0 bases; J trimming: 4 bases; junction bases outside the gene matches: 4. In the authors' methods: With immunoSEQ giving junction-only sequences and no quality scores, filtering differed. Profiling relied on immunoSEQ multiplex PCR, and the TCRdb table lists in-frame clones only, not all of them. The DNA was the basis for D and trimming; V, J and clone size are from that table. The data contain roughly 760,000 clones, around two thirds of them singletons. The sample originates from a study of shared clonotypes between healthy human individuals. Notes on the study in general: The represented genetic and exposure-history diversity was limited by the small number of donors.

The chain has TRBV5-8 and TRBJ2-1, with TRBD2 identical over 7 bases. This TCR derives from a woman in her 30s in good health. The sample taken for sequencing was memory CD4+ T cells sorted from blood. Stated subset: CD45RA-negative fraction. The CDR3 sequence: CASSLEAGIYNEQFF. In nucleotides, the CDR3 is TGTGCCAGCAGCTTGGAAGCGGGGATTTACAATGAGCAGTTCTTC.